This T cell receptor (beta chain) came from a study of T cells in women clearing cervical HPV infection. Profiled with immunoSEQ multiplex PCR; TCRdb holds only in-frame clones, not every one. The listing contains about 32,000 clones. V lost 5 bases to trimming and J lost 6 bases; unmatched junction nucleotides: 2. The CDR3 consists of 12 residues. With respect to this clone: The antigen is undetermined. The CDR3 end falls 3 residues outside the read, so it is completed with the germline J gene.

Study results and limitations: Richness plus V gene abundances separated cases from controls with AUC about 0.87.

This chain links TRBV12-3 or TRBV12-4 with TRBJ2-3; 7 bases fit TRBD2. Sequencing used blood buffy coat. The origin of this receptor is a woman aged 18-70 years with a cervical HPV16 infection that either progressed to CIN3+ or cleared (not recorded which). The covered CDR3 bases are TGTGCCAGCAGTCTCGGGGGGGATACG. It yields the protein CASSLGGDT. The CDR3 in its entirety is CASSLGGDTQYF.